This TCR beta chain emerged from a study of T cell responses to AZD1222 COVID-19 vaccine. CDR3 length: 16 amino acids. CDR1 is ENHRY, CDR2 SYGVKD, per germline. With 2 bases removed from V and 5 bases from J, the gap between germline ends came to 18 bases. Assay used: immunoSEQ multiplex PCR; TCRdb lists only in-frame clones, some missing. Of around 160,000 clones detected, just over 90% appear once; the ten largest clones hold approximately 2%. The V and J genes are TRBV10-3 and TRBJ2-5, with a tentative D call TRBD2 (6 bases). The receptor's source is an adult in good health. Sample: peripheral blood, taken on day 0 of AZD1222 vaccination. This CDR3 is CAISEPKAGNRETQYF. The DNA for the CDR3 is TGTGCCATCAGTGAGCCCAAGGCGGGGAATCGGGAGACCCAGTACTTC.